This entry lists 16 T cell receptor beta chains sequenced from one sample in a study of blood T cell repertoires in COVID-19. Data came from immunoSEQ multiplex PCR; TCRdb stores just in-frame clones and leaves some out. The profile shows around 120,000 clones, 90% of them singletons. Sequenced input: peripheral blood. The receptors derive from a middle-aged man with active COVID-19.

Comments on this clone: At one end the junction does not follow the germline gene, possibly because of a read error. This rearrangement joins TRBV24-1 to TRBJ2-3, with D tentatively TRBD1 (5 bases). This CDR3 comprises 12 residues. CDR1 is KGHDR, CDR2 SFDVKD, per germline. CDR3 residues: CATSAPTGTQYF. CDR3 sequence (DNA): TGTGCCACCAGTGCCCCCACAGGTACGCAGTATTTT.

The count of this clone is one. The chain joins TRBV18 to TRBJ2-1, with D possibly TRBD1 on 6 matching bases. This CDR3 is built from 16 residues. CDR1 and CDR2 from the germline V gene are KGHSH and LQKENI. V lost 5 bases and J 8 bases, leaving 22 bases between the germline ends. CDR3 in DNA: TGTGCCAGCTCATGGCAGGCCCAGGGGTGGAGGCATGAGCAGTTCTTC. This gives the protein CASSWQAQGWRHEQFF.

The V and J genes are TRBV5-6 and TRBJ2-7, with 8 positions matching TRBD2. The germline CDR1 and CDR2 sequences are SGHDT and YYEEEE. The CDR3 has 16 residues. With V trimmed by 2 bases and J by 4 bases, 11 bases remained unmatched. Here the CDR3 DNA reads TGTGCCAGCAGCTTAGTCGGTAGCGGGAAGGCATACGAGCAGTACGTC. Protein sequence: CASSLVGSGKAYEQYV.

V gene TRBV4-1 combines with J gene TRBJ1-1, with 10 bases matching TRBD1. The ends lost 3 bases at V and 6 bases at J; junction bases unmatched: 7. CDR1 and CDR2 from the germline V gene are MGHRA and YSYEKL. The CDR3 runs to 15 residues. CDR3 sequence reads: CASSQRQGAKSEAFF. As DNA, the CDR3 is TGCGCCAGCAGCCAGAGACAGGGGGCAAAGTCTGAAGCTTTCTTT.

The chain employs TRBV6-6 and TRBJ1-1; no clear D. The V and J ends lost 6 bases and 1 base respectively, with 9 bases between them. Germline CDR1 reads MNHNY; CDR2 reads SVGAGI (reference sequence). The CDR3 loop spans 13 amino acids. The CDR3 here is CASRNYRNTEAFF. CDR3 DNA: TGTGCCAGCAGGAACTATAGGAACACTGAAGCTTTCTTT.

The chain is built from TRBV6-4 and TRBJ1-1, with 7 bases identical to TRBD1. Per germline, CDR1 MRHNA and CDR2 SNTAGT. The CDR3 runs to 14 residues. V shed 5 bases, J shed 1 base, and the junction held 4 bases outside the gene matches. In DNA form, the CDR3 reads TGTGCCAGCAGTAGCGAGGGGGCGAACACTGAAGCTTTCTTT. Its translation is CASSSEGANTEAFF.

The rearrangement uses TRBV5-4 and TRBJ1-1, with D maybe TRBD1 (5 bases). Germline assignment: CDR1 SGHNT and CDR2 YYREEE (reference sequence). V was clipped by 4 bases and J by 0 bases, with 10 bases between them. The CDR3 loop spans 14 amino acids. CDR3 region: CASSRQTLNTEAFF. DNA for the CDR3: TGTGCCAGCAGCCGACAGACTTTGAACACTGAAGCTTTCTTT.

This clone was seen a single time. The genes are TRBV10-1 and TRBJ2-3; TRBD2 agrees at 9 bases. Germline lookup yields CDR1 WNHNN and CDR2 SYGVQD (reference sequence). There are 15 residues in the CDR3. Unmatched junction bases numbered 6, after V lost 6 bases and J lost 2 bases. The CDR3: CASSSTSGPTDTQYF. Here the CDR3 DNA reads TGCGCCAGCAGCTCGACTAGCGGACCCACAGATACGCAGTATTTT.

V is TRBV6-6 and J is TRBJ1-3; TRBD1 is a possible D gene (5 bases). Germline V gene sequence: CDR1 MNHNY, CDR2 SVGAGI (reference sequence). This CDR3 comprises 16 residues. V lost 5 bases and J 2 bases, leaving 16 bases between the germline ends. The CDR3 sequence is CASSKGAGVTGNTIYF. The DNA for the CDR3 is TGTGCCAGCAGTAAAGGGGCAGGCGTTACTGGAAACACCATATATTTT.

This chain connects TRBV5-1 to TRBJ2-3, with TRBD2 identical over 12 bases. J gave up 8 bases and V 2 bases, and 15 bases lay outside the gene matches. Per the germline V gene, CDR1 is SGHRS and CDR2 is YFSETQ. This CDR3 has 18 amino acids. This CDR3 reads CASSLEFQTSGGVGTQYF. The DNA for the CDR3 is TGCGCCAGCAGCTTAGAGTTCCAGACTAGCGGGGGTGTGGGTACGCAGTATTTT.

The V and J genes are TRBV18 and TRBJ2-3, with TRBD2 matching 11 bases. V was clipped by 4 bases and J by 1 base; unmatched bases: 7. The CDR3 loop spans 17 amino acids. Germline CDR1 reads KGHSH; CDR2 reads LQKENI. CDR3 coding DNA: TGTGCCAGCTCACTTAATCCGACTAGCGGGGGCACAGATACGCAGTATTTT. Encoded protein: CASSLNPTSGGTDTQYF.

The rearrangement links TRBV24-1 to TRBJ2-1, with 7 bases that match TRBD1. CDR3 length: 17 amino acids. V shed 3 bases, J shed 0 bases, and the junction held 7 bases outside the gene matches. CDR1 is KGHDR, CDR2 SFDVKD, per germline. As DNA, the CDR3 is TGTGCCACCAGTGATCGATCCAGGGGGAGCTCCTACAATGAGCAGTTCTTC. Its translation: CATSDRSRGSSYNEQFF.

This chain joins TRBV4-1 and TRBJ1-2; 10 bases are shared with TRBD1. This CDR3 region has 14 residues. With 4 bases clipped from V and 7 bases from J, the junction kept 6 bases outside the gene matches. The V gene's germline CDR1 is MGHRA and CDR2 YSYEKL. CDR3 amino acids: CASSLRQGAGGYTF. As DNA, the CDR3 is TGCGCCAGCAGCCTTAGACAGGGGGCGGGTGGCTACACCTTC.

The V call is TRBV6-6, the J call TRBJ1-5; maybe TRBD1 (6 bases). The ends were cut back, 6 bases at V and 1 base at J, with 13 bases in the middle. Looked up from germline, CDR1 is MNHNY and CDR2 is SVGAGI (reference sequence). This CDR3 is built from 15 residues. CDR3 sequence reads: CASREQGVSNQPQHF. The CDR3 DNA follows: TGTGCCAGCAGGGAACAGGGCGTAAGCAATCAGCCCCAGCATTTT.

The chain recombines TRBV12-3 or TRBV12-4 with TRBJ2-2, with TRBD1 as a possible D gene (5 bases). The CDR3 totals 13 residues. Trimming shortened V by 6 bases and J by 1 base, and 6 bases separated the two germline ends. The DNA of the CDR3 is TGTGCCAGCAGGACAGAGAACACCGGGGAGCTGTTTTTT. It codes for CASRTENTGELFF.

The CDR3 loop reads CASSTGVVNEQFF. The CDR3 DNA sequence: TGTGCCAGCAGCACAGGGGTGGTTAATGAGCAGTTCTTC. The V call is TRBV5-4, the J call TRBJ2-1; 7 bases are shared with TRBD1. The CDR3 contains 13 residues. Per the germline V gene, CDR1 is SGHNT and CDR2 is YYREEE (reference sequence). V shed 4 bases and J 7 bases; nucleotides not matched to a gene: 5.